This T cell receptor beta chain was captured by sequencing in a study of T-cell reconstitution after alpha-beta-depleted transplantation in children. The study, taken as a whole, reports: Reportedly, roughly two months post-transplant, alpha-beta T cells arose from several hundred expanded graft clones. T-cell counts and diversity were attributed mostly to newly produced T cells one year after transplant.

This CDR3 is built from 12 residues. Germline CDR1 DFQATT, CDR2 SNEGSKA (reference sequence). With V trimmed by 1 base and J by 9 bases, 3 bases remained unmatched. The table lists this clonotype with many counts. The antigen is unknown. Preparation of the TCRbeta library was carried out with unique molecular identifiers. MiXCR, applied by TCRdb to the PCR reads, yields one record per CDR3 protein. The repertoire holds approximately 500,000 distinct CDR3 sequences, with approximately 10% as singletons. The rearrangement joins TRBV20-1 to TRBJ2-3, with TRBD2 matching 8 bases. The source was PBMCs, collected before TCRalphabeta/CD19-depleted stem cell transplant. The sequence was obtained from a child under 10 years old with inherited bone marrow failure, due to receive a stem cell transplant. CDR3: CSARAGGWTQYF. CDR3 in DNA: TGCAGTGCTAGAGCGGGAGGGTGGACGCAGTATTTT.